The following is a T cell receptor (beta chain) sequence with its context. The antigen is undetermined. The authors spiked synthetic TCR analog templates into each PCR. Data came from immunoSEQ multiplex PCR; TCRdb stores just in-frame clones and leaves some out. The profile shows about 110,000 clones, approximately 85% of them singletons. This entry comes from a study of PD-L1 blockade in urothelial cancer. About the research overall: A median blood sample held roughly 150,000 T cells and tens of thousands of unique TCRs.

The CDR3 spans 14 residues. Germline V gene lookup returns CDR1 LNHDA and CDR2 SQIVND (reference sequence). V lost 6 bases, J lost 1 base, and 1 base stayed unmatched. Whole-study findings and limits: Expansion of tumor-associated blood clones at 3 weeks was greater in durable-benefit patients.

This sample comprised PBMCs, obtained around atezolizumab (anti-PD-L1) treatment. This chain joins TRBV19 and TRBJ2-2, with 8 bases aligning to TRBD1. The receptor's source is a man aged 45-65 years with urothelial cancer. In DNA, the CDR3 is TGTGCCAGTAGCGGGACAGGGAACACCGGGGAGCTGTTTTTT. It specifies CASSGTGNTGELFF.